The 31 T cell receptor beta chains in this list originate from one sample, sequenced in a study of CD4+ T cells in melanoma. The protocol was immunoSEQ multiplex PCR, while the TCRdb copy is restricted to in-frame clones and leaves out a portion. The sample contains more than 12,000 clones, 63% of which appear only once. The material sequenced was cells from a culture (not recorded whether cultured in vitro). These receptors were collected from a human donor with melanoma.

J is TRBJ1-4 and V is TRBV5-1, with D hard to call. The germline V gene has CDR1 SGHRS and CDR2 YFSETQ. The CDR3 loop spans 14 amino acids. Trimming shortened V by 0 bases and J by 8 bases, and 11 bases separated the two germline ends. The CDR3 loop is CASSLASTAEKLFF. The CDR3 DNA reads as TGCGCCAGCAGCTTGGCCTCAACGGCAGAAAAACTGTTTTTT.

There are a few counts of this clone. The V and J genes are TRBV11-2 and TRBJ2-4; 8 nucleotides match TRBD1. Germline V gene lookup returns CDR1 SGHAT and CDR2 FQNNGV. Losses at the gene ends were 5 bases for V and 6 bases for J; bases not matched to a gene: 3. This CDR3 comprises 13 residues. CDR3 DNA: TGTGCCAGCAGCCTAGGACAGGGAAACATTCAGTACTTC. Translated: CASSLGQGNIQYF.

This rearrangement joins TRBV4-1 to TRBJ2-5, with a tentative D call TRBD1 (6 bases). This CDR3 is built from 14 residues. The V end was cut by 4 bases, the J end by 3 bases, with 12 bases between. CDR1 is MGHRA, CDR2 YSYEKL, per germline. DNA of the CDR3: TGCGCCAGCAGCCTGGACAGCGGTGAAGAGACCCAGTACTTC. Translated, it gives CASSLDSGEETQYF.

The chain uses TRBV15 and TRBJ2-5; a weak D match, TRBD2 (5 bases). The germline gives CDR1 LNHNV, CDR2 YYDKDF (reference sequence). The CDR3 covers 12 residues. V was cut by 9 bases and J by 4 bases, with 12 bases left in between. The CDR3 protein is CATKSGGETQYF. For the CDR3, the DNA is TGTGCCACTAAAAGCGGAGGAGAGACCCAGTACTTC.

The chain employs TRBV7-2 and TRBJ2-7, with TRBD2 matching 8 bases. From germline, CDR1 is SGHTA and CDR2 FQGNSA. J lost 2 bases, V lost 5 bases, and 14 bases had no gene match. CDR3 length equals 17 residues. Here the CDR3 DNA reads TGTGCCAGCAGCACACGCCTGGGAGCGGGGGCCACCTACGAGCAGTACTTC. It codes for CASSTRLGAGATYEQYF.

The table lists this clone with a count of one. The chain uses TRBV14 and TRBJ2-5; D ambiguous. Germline V gene data show CDR1 as SGHDN and CDR2 as FVKESK. This CDR3 has 14 amino acids. Between the trimmed V and J ends, which lost 3 bases and 4 bases, there was a span of 12 bases. CDR3: CASSQGWTGETQYF. The CDR3 DNA follows: TGTGCCAGCAGCCAGGGGTGGACGGGAGAGACCCAGTACTTC.

The CDR3: CASSRDTTFYEQYF. CDR3 coding DNA: TGTGCCAGCAGCCGGGACACCACGTTCTACGAGCAGTACTTC. The gene calls are TRBV6-6 and TRBJ2-7, with D perhaps TRBD1 (6 bases). The V and J ends lost 6 bases and 3 bases respectively, with 15 bases between them. The CDR3 runs 14 residues. Germline lookup yields CDR1 MNHNY and CDR2 SVGAGI (reference sequence).

This clone showed up just a few times. The chain uses TRBV20-1 and TRBJ2-4; D tentatively reads TRBD1 or TRBD2 (5 bases each). Germline lookup yields CDR1 DFQATT and CDR2 SNEGSKA (reference sequence). V lost 3 bases and J lost 9, with 9 bases in between. There are 11 residues in the CDR3. The CDR3, as DNA: TGCAGTGCTAGTATAGGGACCATTCAGTACTTC. Translated: CSASIGTIQYF.

This chain uses TRBV7-8 with TRBJ1-2; 11 nucleotides agree with TRBD1. The CDR3 contains 16 residues. Per the germline V gene, CDR1 is SGHVS and CDR2 is FQNEAQ. J gave up 4 bases and V 1 base, and 5 bases lay outside the gene matches. The CDR3 loop reads CASSLGGQGVSYGYTF. CDR3 sequence (DNA): TGTGCCAGCAGCTTAGGGGGACAGGGGGTATCCTATGGCTACACCTTC.

This CDR3 is CASSSLSPTARMNTEAFF. The CDR3 nucleotides are TGCGCCAGCAGCTCCCTAAGTCCGACAGCCCGTATGAACACTGAAGCTTTCTTT. The chain has TRBV5-1 and TRBJ1-1, with D perhaps matching TRBD1 (5 bases). The CDR3 is made up of 18 amino acids. In germline, CDR1 is SGHRS, CDR2 YFSETQ. V lost 3 bases and J lost 0, with 21 bases in between. The variable domain in full, with the rest retrieved from reference TRBV5-1 and TRBJ1-1, is KAGVTQTPRYLIKTRGQQVTLSCSPISGHRSVSWYQQTPGQGLQFLFEYFSETQRNKGNFPGRFSGRQFSNSRSEMNVSTLELGDSALYLCASSSLSPTARMNTEAFFGQGTRLTVV.

This clone was seen more than once but under ten times. This chain links TRBV10-1 with TRBJ2-1; tentative D call: TRBD2 (6 bases). CDR3 length: 15 amino acids. Trimming left V 3 bases short and J 2 bases short, with 11 bases between. Looked up from germline, CDR1 is WNHNN and CDR2 is SYGVQD (reference sequence). In DNA, the CDR3 is TGCGCCAGCAGTGATCAGCGGGCAGCCTACAATGAGCAGTTCTTC. This sequence encodes CASSDQRAAYNEQFF.

The chain employs TRBV6-6 and TRBJ2-1, with a tentative D call TRBD1 (6 bases). This CDR3 has 16 amino acids. The V and J ends lost 2 bases and 0 bases respectively, with 11 bases between them. The germline V gene has CDR1 MNHNY and CDR2 SVGAGI (reference sequence). CDR3 DNA: TGTGCCAGCAGTTACCCAGGACAGTACTCCTACAATGAGCAGTTCTTC. Translation gives CASSYPGQYSYNEQFF.

V usage is TRBV2 and J usage is TRBJ2-1; D possibly corresponds to TRBD2 (6 bases). This CDR3 comprises 14 residues. The germline gives CDR1 SNHLY, CDR2 FYNNEI. V was pared by 8 bases and J by 15 bases, with 26 bases between. In DNA, the CDR3 is TGTGCCAGCGGACGGGGGACTCAGGTCACATATCGGTTCTTC. This gives the protein CASGRGTQVTYRFF.

This clone has only one observation. The chain is built from TRBV4-2 and TRBJ2-1; possible D gene TRBD2, 5 bases. The CDR3 is 16 amino acids. V gave up 3 bases and J gave up 8 bases, with 20 bases separating them. Germline V CDR1 and CDR2: LGHNA, YNFKEQ. In DNA form, the CDR3 reads TGTGCCAGCAGCCAGGTTGGACTGCCTCGGGGTTATGAGCAGTTCTTC. This codes for CASSQVGLPRGYEQFF.

The V gene is TRBV30, the J gene TRBJ1-4; 8 bases fit TRBD1. CDR1 is GTSNPN and CDR2 is SVGIG in the germline V gene (reference sequence). This CDR3 has 14 amino acids. Trimming cost V 3 bases and J 5 bases; bases outside gene matches: 5. CDR3: CAWRAGTGNEKLFF. For the CDR3, the DNA is TGTGCCTGGAGGGCCGGGACAGGCAATGAAAAACTGTTTTTT.

The chain has TRBV5-4 and TRBJ2-2, with D hard to call. The CDR3 length is 14 residues. Germline CDR1 is SGHNT and CDR2 is YYREEE (reference sequence). Trimming left V 0 bases short and J 6 bases short, with 9 bases between. The CDR3: CASSLAVAAGELFF. The CDR3 region has the DNA TGTGCCAGCAGCTTGGCGGTGGCGGCCGGGGAGCTGTTTTTT.

This clone was picked up one time. V and J are TRBV4-1 and TRBJ2-7, with TRBD1 identical over 8 bases. The CDR3 length is 15 residues. Per the germline V gene, CDR1 is MGHRA and CDR2 is YSYEKL. The ends lost 3 bases at V and 6 bases at J; junction bases unmatched: 10. CDR3 DNA sequence: TGCGCCAGCAGCCAGGTATTACAGGGGGGTGGCGAGCAGTACTTC. Protein product: CASSQVLQGGGEQYF.

The rearrangement uses TRBV5-1 and TRBJ2-7; D may be TRBD1 or TRBD2 (6 bases each). CDR3 length: 14 residues. Germline CDR1 reads SGHRS; CDR2 reads YFSETQ. V was pared by 3 bases and J by 2 bases, with 12 bases between. The CDR3 here is CASSSGEAPYEQYF. CDR3 bases: TGCGCCAGCAGCTCAGGGGAGGCCCCCTACGAGCAGTACTTC. Drawing the rest from reference TRBV5-1 and TRBJ2-7, the complete variable domain is KAGVTQTPRYLIKTRGQQVTLSCSPISGHRSVSWYQQTPGQGLQFLFEYFSETQRNKGNFPGRFSGRQFSNSRSEMNVSTLELGDSALYLCASSSGEAPYEQYFGPGTRLTVT.

The chain recombines TRBV7-9 with TRBJ2-1, with a tentative D call TRBD2 (6 bases). Germline CDR1 reads SEHNR; CDR2 reads FQNEAQ (reference sequence). The V end was cut by 5 bases, the J end by 2 bases, with 16 bases between. CDR3 length: 16 amino acids. The CDR3 reads CASSDLRGGAYNEQFF. CDR3 sequence (DNA): TGTGCCAGCAGCGACCTGAGGGGCGGGGCCTACAATGAGCAGTTCTTC.

The V call is TRBV7-9, the J call TRBJ2-7, with 9 bases that match TRBD2. Trimming took 5 bases from V and 4 from J; bases not matched to a gene: 6. Germline V gene sequence: CDR1 SEHNR, CDR2 FQNEAQ (reference sequence). This CDR3 is 14 amino acids long. CDR3 amino acids: CASSPNSGGYEQYF. The CDR3 DNA reads as TGTGCCAGCAGCCCGAATAGCGGGGGTTACGAGCAGTACTTC.

The chain is built from TRBV2 and TRBJ2-1, with D unclear. This CDR3 has 15 amino acids. V lost 6 bases, J lost 6 bases, and 18 bases lay in between. Germline CDR1 SNHLY, CDR2 FYNNEI. The CDR3: CASSPRSRGSNEQFF. Written as DNA, the CDR3 is TGTGCCAGCAGCCCCCGCTCGCGCGGCTCCAATGAGCAGTTCTTC.

V usage is TRBV6-5 and J usage is TRBJ2-5, with D tentatively TRBD1 (5 bases). V gave up 4 bases and J gave up 11 bases, with 26 bases separating them. Germline CDR1 MNHEY, CDR2 SVGAGI. The CDR3 totals 16 residues. CDR3 sequence: CASSSDRRALRQEQYF. As DNA, the CDR3 is TGTGCCAGCAGTTCTGACAGAAGGGCCCTCCGGCAGGAGCAGTACTTC.

There are a few counts of this clone. The V gene is TRBV4-2, the J gene TRBJ2-5; weak D call: TRBD2 (6 bases). CDR3 size: 14 residues. Germline lookup yields CDR1 LGHNA and CDR2 YNFKEQ. V lost 3 bases, J lost 5 bases, and 13 bases lay in between. CDR3 DNA: TGTGCCAGCAGCCAGCGGGGAAGTGGTGAGACCCAGTACTTC. Residues: CASSQRGSGETQYF.

CDR3 in DNA: TGCGCCAGCAGCTTGATGGGGGCAGAAAGCACAGATACGCAGTATTTT. Residues: CASSLMGAESTDTQYF. The chain recombines TRBV5-1 with TRBJ2-3; possibly TRBD1 for D (6 bases). Germline V gene sequence: CDR1 SGHRS, CDR2 YFSETQ. The CDR3 length is 16 residues. V was trimmed by 1 base and J by 0 bases, leaving 12 bases between them.

The chain has TRBV13 and TRBJ1-4; D gene uncertain. V was clipped by 2 bases and J by 8 bases, with 21 bases between them. CDR3 length: 17 amino acids. CDR1 is PRHDT, CDR2 FYEKMQ, per germline (reference sequence). In DNA, the CDR3 is TGTGCCAGCAGCTTAAAAGTTGGCGAGGGATTGATGGAAAAACTGTTTTTT. Its protein product is CASSLKVGEGLMEKLFF.

A few counts support this clone. The chain couples TRBV6-5 to TRBJ2-2; 7 bases fit TRBD2. The J segment lost 0 bases and the V segment lost 5 bases, leaving 3 bases of the junction unmatched. This CDR3 is built from 15 residues. Germline V lookup: CDR1 MNHEY, CDR2 SVGAGI. The CDR3 loop reads CASSLGTTNTGELFF. The CDR3 DNA sequence: TGTGCCAGCAGTCTCGGGACTACGAACACCGGGGAGCTGTTTTTT.

This chain uses TRBV7-9 with TRBJ2-5, with D perhaps matching TRBD2 (5 bases). V lost 4 bases and J 5 bases, leaving 14 bases between the germline ends. The CDR3 sequence is 14 residues long. Germline lookup yields CDR1 SEHNR and CDR2 FQNEAQ (reference sequence). CDR3 DNA: TGTGCCAGCAGCTCTTCTAGCTCTGGCGAGACCCAGTACTTC. It codes for CASSSSSSGETQYF.

Relative to its sample, this clone is medium-sized (0.01 to 0.1%). Other nucleotide sequences from this sample produce the same CDR3. J is TRBJ1-1 and V is TRBV6-4; D call uncertain. The V end was cut by 5 bases, the J end by 1 base, with 8 bases between. CDR3 length: 13 residues. The V gene's germline CDR1 is MRHNA and CDR2 SNTAGT. CDR3 DNA sequence: TGTGCCAGCAGTTCTAATTGGAACACTGAAGCTTTCTTT. Its protein product is CASSSNWNTEAFF.

This sequence joins TRBV11-2 and TRBJ1-5, with D unresolved. Trimming removed 5 bases at V and 0 bases at J, with 5 bases between. The CDR3 loop spans 13 amino acids. Per germline, CDR1 SGHAT and CDR2 FQNNGV. CDR3 nucleotides: TGTGCCAGCAGCACATATAGCAATCAGCCCCAGCATTTT. Its translation: CASSTYSNQPQHF.

The chain employs TRBV18 and TRBJ2-3; 7 bases agree with TRBD1. The CDR3 loop spans 16 amino acids. With 3 bases clipped from V and 2 bases from J, the junction kept 8 bases outside the gene matches. Germline CDR1 and CDR2: KGHSH and LQKENI. The CDR3 region is CASSPSFGTATDTQYF. CDR3 DNA sequence: TGTGCCAGCTCACCCTCATTTGGGACAGCCACAGATACGCAGTATTTT.

In this sample, this clone turned up a few times. Here the CDR3 DNA reads TGTGCCAGTAGTGGTCAGGTCGATGGCTACACCTTC. Protein sequence: CASSGQVDGYTF. V is TRBV19 and J is TRBJ1-2; D is undetermined. Trimming left V 5 bases short and J 6 bases short, with 10 bases between. The CDR3 has 12 residues. Germline lookup yields CDR1 LNHDA and CDR2 SQIVND (reference sequence).